These 15 T cell receptor beta chains originate from one sample sequenced in a study of cytomegalovirus exposure and HLA in healthy donors. Use of 60 Vbeta and 13 Jbeta primers characterized the PCR. Using immunoSEQ multiplex PCR, the repertoire was profiled, and TCRdb retains in-frame clones only, with some absent. The data show approximately 210,000 clones, with about four fifths seen just once and 1.5% held by the top ten. Sample: PBMCs. These receptors were taken from a girl aged 5-17 years in good health and CMV-seropositive.

V usage is TRBV5-1 and J usage is TRBJ2-6; perhaps TRBD1 as D (7 bases). Between the trimmed V and J ends, which lost 4 bases and 3 bases, there was a span of 20 bases. Germline values: CDR1 SGHRS, CDR2 YFSETQ. The CDR3 contains 18 residues. DNA for the CDR3: TGCGCCAGCAGCGGAGGGACAGCTGCTTGGGTTGGGGCCAACGTCCTGACTTTC. Its protein product is CASSGGTAAWVGANVLTF.

Details on this clone: This specimen includes other DNA sequences encoding the same CDR3. The CDR3 here is CASSLRGGRETQYF. CDR3 in DNA: TGTGCCAGCAGCTTGCGGGGGGGGCGGGAGACCCAGTACTTC. The V and J genes are TRBV5-6 and TRBJ2-5, with 8 bases that match TRBD2. Germline CDR1 reads SGHDT; CDR2 reads YYEEEE. V was pared by 1 base and J by 5 bases, with 4 bases of the junction left unmatched. The CDR3 extends over 14 amino acids.

The V gene is TRBV7-8, the J gene TRBJ2-7, with TRBD2 matching over 8 bases. Germline V gene lookup returns CDR1 SGHVS and CDR2 FQNEAQ. There are 15 residues in the CDR3. The V segment lost 3 bases and the J segment 1 base; nucleotides outside the gene matches: 5. CDR3 sequence (DNA): TGTGCCAGCAGCTTTGGGCGGGGGGCATCCTACGAGCAGTACTTC. Translation gives CASSFGRGASYEQYF.

The rearrangement uses TRBV5-1 and TRBJ1-1; 7 bases are shared with TRBD1. This CDR3 has 15 amino acids. Germline V lookup: CDR1 SGHRS, CDR2 YFSETQ. V shed 3 bases and J 5 bases; nucleotides not matched to a gene: 10. The CDR3 protein is CASSWGGQEGTEAFF. The CDR3, as DNA: TGCGCCAGCAGCTGGGGAGGACAGGAGGGGACTGAAGCTTTCTTT.

The chain is built from TRBV21-1 and TRBJ1-1; TRBD1, the table's D call, was not compared with the DNA. TRBV21-1 is designated a pseudogene. The CDR3 is 16 amino acids. CDR3 in amino acids: CASSSRDRVVNTEAFF. For the CDR3, the DNA is TGTGCCAGCAGCTCCCGGGACAGGGTTGTGAACACTGAAGCTTTCTTT.

Points on this clone: One end of the junction fails to match germline, which may point to a read error. The rearrangement uses TRBV5-6 and TRBJ1-1; no clear D. From germline, CDR1 is SGHDT and CDR2 YYEEEE. The CDR3 runs 16 residues. The CDR3 DNA is TGTGCCGGCAGCTCGGAGACGTCTGATATGAACACTGAAGCTTTCTTT. As protein: CAGSSETSDMNTEAFF.

The V and J genes are TRBV5-1 and TRBJ1-6; D gene uncertain. V shed 0 bases and J shed 2 bases, with 12 bases lying between them. This CDR3 contains 17 residues. In germline, CDR1 is SGHRS, CDR2 YFSETQ. CDR3 protein: CASSLASNGPYNSPLHF. The CDR3 region has the DNA TGCGCCAGCAGCTTGGCCTCGAATGGGCCCTATAATTCACCCCTCCACTTT.

As regards this clone: A read error may produce the germline difference seen at one junction end. The chain is built from TRBV5-4 and TRBJ2-7; 11 bases fit TRBD2. The CDR3 runs to 15 residues. Per germline, CDR1 SGHNT and CDR2 YYREEE (reference sequence). The CDR3 reads CASSPVTSGTYEQYF. CDR3 DNA sequence: TGCGCCAGCAGCCCCGTGACTAGCGGGACGTACGAGCAGTACTTC.

The chain joins TRBV6-4 to TRBJ1-1, with TRBD1 matching 7 bases. The germline V gene encodes CDR1 MRHNA and CDR2 SNTAGT. V lost 5 bases and J lost 4; bases outside the gene matches: 10. This CDR3 region has 15 residues. Here the CDR3 DNA reads TGTGCCAGCAGTCTTGGGACAGATGGGGCCACTGAAGCTTTCTTT. It is translated as CASSLGTDGATEAFF.

The chain uses TRBV2 and TRBJ2-5; tentative D call: TRBD2 (6 bases). The CDR3 runs 12 residues. V lost 6 bases and J lost 5, with 10 bases in between. Germline assignment: CDR1 SNHLY and CDR2 FYNNEI. The CDR3: CASRALAETQYF. In DNA, the CDR3 is TGTGCCAGCAGGGCCCTAGCGGAGACCCAGTACTTC.

The chain is built from TRBV27 and TRBJ2-5; possibly TRBD2 for D (5 bases). The better agreement between TRBJ2-7 and the DNA end casts doubt on the J call. The CDR3 extends over 15 amino acids. Germline CDR1 is MNHEY and CDR2 is SMNVEV (reference sequence). The CDR3 sequence: CASSLTWRVSDEQYF. The CDR3 nucleotides are TGTGCCAGCAGTTTAACCTGGCGGGTATCGGACGAGCAGTACTTC.

The chain couples TRBV16 to TRBJ2-2; 7 nucleotides match TRBD2. With V trimmed by 7 bases and J by 4 bases, 6 bases remained unmatched. The germline CDR1 and CDR2 sequences are KGHSY and FQNENV. This CDR3 has 14 residues. The CDR3 reads CASTTSQGTGELFF. The CDR3 DNA follows: TGTGCCAGCACGACTAGCCAAGGCACCGGGGAGCTGTTTTTT.

The chain has TRBV4-3 and TRBJ1-3; weak D call: TRBD1 (5 bases). V dropped 1 base and J dropped 0 bases, with 10 bases sitting between them. Germline CDR1 is LGHNA and CDR2 is YSLEER. The CDR3 runs to 16 residues. The CDR3 protein is CASSQVGHHSGNTIYF. CDR3 DNA: TGCGCCAGCAGCCAAGTTGGACACCACTCTGGAAACACCATATATTTT.

The chain couples TRBV7-6 to TRBJ2-3, with TRBD1 as a possible D gene (5 bases). There are 16 residues in the CDR3. CDR1 and CDR2 from the germline V gene are SGHVS and FNYEAQ. Trimming cost V 2 bases and J 2 bases, with 14 bases left between them. The chain's CDR3 is CASSLPPPGITDTQYF. DNA for the CDR3: TGTGCCAGCAGCTTACCCCCGCCAGGGATCACAGATACGCAGTATTTT.

J is TRBJ2-1 and V is TRBV7-2; the match to TRBD2 covers 9 bases. After removal of 5 bases from V and 5 bases from J, the junction contained 13 bases not matched to a gene. This CDR3 is built from 17 residues. The germline CDR1 and CDR2 sequences are SGHTA and FQGNSA. Written as DNA, the CDR3 is TGTGCCAGCAGCCGACTAAGTGGGAAGCGGGGGGACAATGAGCAGTTCTTC. Its translation: CASSRLSGKRGDNEQFF.